This T cell receptor (beta chain) was recorded in a study of graft-versus-host responses after intestinal transplantation. On the study more broadly: Recipients were all induced with anti-thymocyte globulin, then given tacrolimus and steroids for around 3 years. Points from the study as a whole: Elevated graft-versus-host to host-versus-graft clonal ratios in allografts were recorded for patients with graft-donor T cell macrochimerism.

The germline gives CDR1 SGHTA, CDR2 FQGNSA. V dropped 5 bases and J dropped 6 bases, with 17 bases sitting between them. The CDR3 runs to 15 residues. By sample share, this clone is large. The protocol was immunoSEQ multiplex PCR, while the TCRdb copy is restricted to in-frame clones and leaves out a portion. The table shows 8,000 to 13,000 clones, with 30% to 35% occurring only once. The chain employs TRBV7-2 and TRBJ1-3; the D is unclear. The sample here was alloreactive CD4+ T cells from a mixed lymphocyte reaction culture, taken before transplantation. Indicated subset: CFSE-low proliferating T cells sorted from roughly six-day pre-transplant mixed lymphocyte reaction (GvH or HvG direction). The receptor's source is a human patient who was an organ donor for intestinal transplantation. The CDR3 protein is CASSQSRGDPNTIYF. CDR3 sequence (DNA): TGTGCCAGCAGCCAGTCGCGGGGAGATCCAAACACCATATATTTT. The full variable domain, completed using reference TRBV7-2 and TRBJ1-3, is GAGVSQSPSNKVTEKGKDVELRCDPISGHTALYWYRQSLGQGLEFLIYFQGNSAPDKSGLPSDRFSAERTGGSVSTLTIQRTQQEDSAVYLCASSQSRGDPNTIYFGEGSWLTVV.